This TCR beta chain was identified in a study of blood T cell repertoires in COVID-19. Study summary: Material from acute and convalescent COVID-19 was sourced from the United States, Italy and Spain. T cells, B-cell-depleted T cells, or PBMCs supplied cDNA or gDNA.

How the authors handled the data: The assay estimated nucleated cells by amplifying reference gene primers. Assay used: immunoSEQ multiplex PCR; TCRdb lists only in-frame clones, some missing. From that table come the V and J calls and clone size; the DNA was used to work out D and trimming. The data contain about 230,000 clones, about 83% of them singletons. Germline CDR1 and CDR2: WSHSY and SAAADI. This CDR3 region has 13 residues. The trim removed 6 bases at V and 5 bases at J, leaving 6 bases unmatched. The sample consisted of peripheral blood. This TCR was sampled from a woman aged 50 to 60 with acute or convalescent COVID-19. The chain combines TRBV10-2 with TRBJ2-5, with 7 bases that match TRBD2. The CDR3 is CASSLRGKETQYF. The CDR3 nucleotides read TGCGCCAGCAGCTTGCGGGGGAAGGAGACCCAGTACTTC.